The entry below describes one TCR beta chain. The antigen remains unidentified. These data come from a study of Ad26.COV2.S vaccination and SARS-CoV-2 variants. CDR1 SNHLY and CDR2 FYNNEI come from the germline V gene. Trimming left V 6 bases short and J 4 bases short, with 13 bases between. The CDR3 has 14 amino acids. Study-wide points: Considerable breadth of spike-specific CD8+ and CD4+ T cell responses has reportedly been documented following vaccination. Compared with placebo recipients, vaccine recipients had higher spike-specific TCR breadth. Recipients of either vaccine or placebo displayed similar breadth of non-spike TCRs. TCR breadth and depth estimates may have understated total T cell responses.

Data came from immunoSEQ multiplex PCR; TCRdb stores just in-frame clones and leaves some out. Of roughly 100,000 clones listed, 60% to 85% were seen once; the top ten hold 17%. The origin of this receptor is a human donor who had recovered from COVID-19. The source material was peripheral blood, sampled after recovery from COVID-19. This rearrangement joins TRBV2 to TRBJ2-1, with D perhaps given as TRBD1 or TRBD2 (5 bases each). The CDR3 coding sequence is TGTGCCAGCAGGAAACCGGGGCGTTACAATGAGCAGTTCTTC. Translation: CASRKPGRYNEQFF.